Here is one TCR beta chain with its context. Antigen unknown. Time point described: week 47, end of study. Vaccination comprised doses that each held 300 ug of mutant IDH1 20-mer peptide, plus topical imiquimod. Those who donated had recent WHO grade 3 or 4 IDH1-mutant, ATRX-lost astrocytomas. This record belongs to a study of a mutant IDH1 vaccine in newly diagnosed glioma. Turning to the study itself: Either 4-6 weeks after radiotherapy alone or alongside temozolomide, vaccination was begun. Broader study findings: The study observed vaccine-induced immune responses in 90% to 95% of patients. Pseudoprogression seemed unrelated to changes in top peripheral T cell clonotypes.

Libraries were prepared by immunoSEQ multiplex PCR; TCRdb keeps only in-frame clonotypes and omits some of them. Found here are 60,000 to 70,000 clones, 75% to 90% of them singletons; the top ten hold 3.8%. This CDR3 is 12 amino acids long. Germline loops: CDR1 MNHEY, CDR2 SVGAGI. The V and J ends lost 0 bases and 8 bases respectively, with 6 bases between them. J is TRBJ2-3 and V is TRBV6-5; D gene ambiguous. The receptor comes from a man younger than 40 with glioma. This specimen was PBMCs, taken from a glioma patient whose treatment included an IDH1 peptide vaccine. The CDR3 reads CASSYSKGTQYF. CDR3 nucleotides: TGTGCCAGCAGTTACTCGAAAGGTACGCAGTATTTT.